This entry lists 10 T cell receptor delta chains sequenced from one sample in a study of DNA immune sequencing with unique molecular identifiers (dated by TCRdb to between 2020 and 2021). The method behind the library was multiplex PCR. The sample was run on an Illumina MiniSeq. A 32-plex assay, with primers for all 8 TRDV and 4 TRDJ genes spanning the CDR3, was used to amplify the genomic DNA. During 3 cycles of barcoding PCR, a 12-nucleotide UMI was attached, and a second PCR using Illumina adapter primers followed. With CATT, TCRdb called clones again from the public reads; duplicate DNA rows were later joined. The sample contains under 3,000 delta-chain clones, around an eighth of them found a single time. 22% of the sample is in the top ten clones. Sequencing was done on a sample of gamma-delta T cells from PBMCs. The receptors stem from a human donor in good health.

This clone occurred a few times. Given a much more abundant clone one base away, this may be a read error. The rearrangement links TRDV2 to TRDJ1; TRDD3 agrees at 8 bases. Germline loops: CDR1 GEAIGNYY, CDR2 EKD. The CDR3 length is 18 residues. In DNA form, the CDR3 reads TGTGCCTGTGACAAACTGGGGGCCGACCGGTCACACACCGATAAACACATCTTT. Protein: CACDKLGADRSHTDKHIF.

In regard to this clone: With only one base between it and a far larger clone, this is likely a read error. Other DNA sequences within the sample encode an identical CDR3. This sequence joins TRDV2 and TRDJ1; 8 bases are a match to TRDD3. The CDR3 length is 20 residues. V lost 3 bases and J lost 0; bases outside the gene matches: 20. In germline, CDR1 is GEAIGNYY, CDR2 EKD. The CDR3 is CACDPLSTVLGEGDTDKLIF. The CDR3 DNA follows: TGTGCCTGTGACCCCCTATCCACCGTGCTGGGGGAAGGGGACACCGATAAACTCATCTTT.

This clone is large. The sample has other DNA sequences that encode this CDR3 too. The chain carries TRDV2 and TRDJ3; 9 bases agree with TRDD3. This CDR3 is built from 23 residues. The germline gives CDR1 GEAIGNYY, CDR2 EKD. After removal of 3 bases from V and 0 bases from J, the junction contained 20 bases not matched to a gene. The CDR3 DNA reads TGTGCCTGTGACGCGGCCACCGTAGGTGGGGGATATACGTCCTCCTGGGACACCCGACAGATGTTTTTC. It translates to CACDAATVGGGYTSSWDTRQMFF.

This clone is termed medium-sized. The CDR3 loop reads CACDTVGGGSLSSWDTRQMFF. CDR3 coding DNA: TGTGCCTGTGACACCGTTGGTGGGGGATCGTTGAGCTCCTGGGACACCCGACAGATGTTTTTC. The genes are TRDV2 and TRDJ3; 8 bases match TRDD3. The CDR3 extends over 21 amino acids. Per germline, CDR1 GEAIGNYY and CDR2 EKD. The trim removed 0 bases at V and 0 bases at J, leaving 12 bases unmatched.

A word on this clone: A far larger clone differs by one base, so this is likely a read error. Other DNA variants within this sample encode the same CDR3. The chain links TRDV2 to TRDJ1; 8 nucleotides match TRDD3. Unmatched junction bases numbered 20, after V lost 2 bases and J lost 1 base. Germline V CDR1 and CDR2: GEAIGNYY, EKD. The CDR3 is 20 amino acids. The CDR3 region is CACDILPDSTGGYLTDKLIF. The CDR3 bases are TGTGCCTGTGACATCCTTCCGGATAGTACTGGGGGGTATCTCACCGATAAACTCATCTTT.

Details on this clone: Given a far larger clone just one base away, this is likely a sequencing read error. The chain employs TRDV2 and TRDJ3; TRDD3 matches at 7 bases. This CDR3 has 20 amino acids. Germline V gives CDR1 GEAIGNYY, CDR2 EKD. V was clipped by 0 bases and J by 0 bases; unmatched bases: 10. The CDR3 here is CACDTGGMNSSSWDTRQMFF. CDR3 nucleotides: TGTGCCTGTGACACCGGGGGGATGAACTCAAGCTCCTGGGACACCCGACAGATGTTTTTC.

Relative to its sample, this clone is medium-sized. The rearrangement joins TRDV3 to TRDJ1; D call uncertain. The CDR3 is 13 amino acids. Germline CDR1 is TVYSNPD and CDR2 is GDNSRS (reference sequence). CDR3 coding DNA: TGTGCGGTACGGGTTCCATACACCGATAAACTCATCTTT. This gives the protein CAVRVPYTDKLIF.

Remarks on this clone: A single base is all that separates this from a far larger clone, so a read error is likely. This chain joins TRDV2 and TRDJ1; D unresolved. Germline lookup yields CDR1 GEAIGNYY and CDR2 EKD. The CDR3 covers 15 residues. DNA for the CDR3: TGTGCCTGTGACCATATCAAGCCGGACACCGAAAAACTCATCTTT. Amino acid sequence: CACDHIKPDTEKLIF.

To note about this clone: This may come from a read error, since a much larger clone is one base off. Because the CDR3's place on the DNA is in doubt, the DNA is left out and the CDR3 is given as listed by TCRdb. The sample has other DNA sequences that encode this CDR3 too. The V gene is TRAV29/DV5; the J gene was not called; the D call of TRDD3 is as the table states it, not checked on the DNA. CDR1 is NSMFDY, CDR2 ISSIKDK, per germline. The CDR3 spans 29 amino acids, including both terminal residues. The CDR3 loop is CSVLLCSKLPDPEGSLRRYWGKYTDKLIF.

This clone was recorded a few times. With a far larger clone one base away, a read error is the likely cause. CDR3 region: CACGTVTGMWDTRQMFF. The CDR3, as DNA: TGTGCCTGTGGCACCGTTACCGGGATGTGGGACACCCGACAGATGTTTTTC. V is TRDV2 and J is TRDJ3; TRDD3 might be the D (5 bases). Germline CDR1 reads GEAIGNYY; CDR2 reads EKD. The CDR3 contains 17 residues.